This T cell receptor beta chain was captured by sequencing in a study of shared clonotypes between healthy human individuals. Looking at the study overall: Researchers drew samples from a couple of women and a few men aged 18 to 49.

This clone was detected once. Its antigen is unknown. All donors qualified as healthy HIV-negative adults and had experienced no recent acute infections or vaccinations. Clones were read by immunoSEQ multiplex PCR, and TCRdb kept only the in-frame ones, dropping some. The repertoire includes 450,000 to 500,000 clones, over 60% of them detected once, and 10% to 15% sits in the top ten. The germline CDR1 and CDR2 sequences are ENHRY and SYGVKD. V was clipped by 3 bases and J by 3 bases; unmatched bases: 2. The CDR3 consists of 14 residues. Whole-study results and caveats: Investigators collected only blood, and repertoires in tissues likely differ.

The clonotype comes from a woman between 35 and 50 years old in good health. Some clones in this sample may be carry-over from other donors' samples. The chain links TRBV10-3 to TRBJ1-2, with 9 bases identical to TRBD1. What was sequenced was PBMCs. The CDR3, as DNA: TGTGCCATCAGTGAACAGGGGGCGCACTATGGCTACACCTTC. Amino acids: CAISEQGAHYGYTF.